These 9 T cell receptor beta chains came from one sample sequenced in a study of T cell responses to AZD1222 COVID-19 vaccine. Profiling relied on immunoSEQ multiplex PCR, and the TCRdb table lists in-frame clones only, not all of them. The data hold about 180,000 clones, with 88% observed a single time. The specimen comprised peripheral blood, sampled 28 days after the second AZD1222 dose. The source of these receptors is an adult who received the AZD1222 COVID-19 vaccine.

Here the CDR3 DNA reads TGTGCCAGCAGCACCAGTTCGGGTGCAGATACGCAGTATTTT. Translation gives CASSTSSGADTQYF. The chain combines TRBV7-3 with TRBJ2-3; D unclear. CDR1 is SGHTA, CDR2 FQGTGA, per germline. Trimming cost V 5 bases and J 4 bases, with 13 bases left between them. The CDR3 runs to 14 residues. Drawing the rest from reference TRBV7-3 and TRBJ2-3, the complete variable domain is GAGVSQTPSNKVTEKGKYVELRCDPISGHTALYWYRQSLGQGPEFLIYFQGTGAADDSGLPNDRFFAVRPEGSVSTLKIQRTERGDSAVYLCASSTSSGADTQYFGPGTRLTVL.

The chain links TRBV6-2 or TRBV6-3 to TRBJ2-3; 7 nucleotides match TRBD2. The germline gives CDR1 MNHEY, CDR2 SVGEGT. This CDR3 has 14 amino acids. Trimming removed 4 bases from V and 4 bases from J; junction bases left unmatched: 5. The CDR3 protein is CASSSGGWPDTQYF. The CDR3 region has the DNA TGTGCCAGCAGTTCCGGGGGGTGGCCAGATACGCAGTATTTT.

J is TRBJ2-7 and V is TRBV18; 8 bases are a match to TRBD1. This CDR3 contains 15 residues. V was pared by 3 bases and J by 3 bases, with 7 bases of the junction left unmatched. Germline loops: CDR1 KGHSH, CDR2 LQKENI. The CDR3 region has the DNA TGTGCCAGCTCACCGAGGACAGGGCTAGGCTACGAGCAGTACTTC. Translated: CASSPRTGLGYEQYF.

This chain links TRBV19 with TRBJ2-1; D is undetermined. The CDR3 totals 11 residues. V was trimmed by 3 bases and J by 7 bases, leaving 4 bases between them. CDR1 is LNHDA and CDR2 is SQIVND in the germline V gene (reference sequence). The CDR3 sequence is CASSIWNEQFF. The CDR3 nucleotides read TGTGCCAGTAGTATTTGGAATGAGCAGTTCTTC.

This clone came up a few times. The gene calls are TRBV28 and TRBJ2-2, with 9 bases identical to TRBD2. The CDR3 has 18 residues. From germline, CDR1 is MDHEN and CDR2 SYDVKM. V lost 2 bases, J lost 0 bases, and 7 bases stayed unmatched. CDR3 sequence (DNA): TGTGCCAGCAGTTTAACTAGCGGGTGGGCACCGAACACCGGGGAGCTGTTTTTT. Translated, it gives CASSLTSGWAPNTGELFF.

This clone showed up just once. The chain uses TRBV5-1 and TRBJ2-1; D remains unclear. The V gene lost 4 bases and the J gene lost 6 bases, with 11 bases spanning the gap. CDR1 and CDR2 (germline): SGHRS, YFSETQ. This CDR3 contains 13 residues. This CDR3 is CASSPHPGNEQFF. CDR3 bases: TGCGCCAGCAGCCCCCACCCCGGCAATGAGCAGTTCTTC. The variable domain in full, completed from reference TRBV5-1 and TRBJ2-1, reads KAGVTQTPRYLIKTRGQQVTLSCSPISGHRSVSWYQQTPGQGLQFLFEYFSETQRNKGNFPGRFSGRQFSNSRSEMNVSTLELGDSALYLCASSPHPGNEQFFGPGTRLTVL.

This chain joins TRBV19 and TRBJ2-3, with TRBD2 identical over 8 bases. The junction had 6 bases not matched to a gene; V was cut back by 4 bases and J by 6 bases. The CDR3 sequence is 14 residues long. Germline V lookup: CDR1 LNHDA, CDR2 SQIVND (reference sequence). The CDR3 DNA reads TGTGCCAGTAGTAGGACTAGCTGGACCGATACGCAGTATTTT. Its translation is CASSRTSWTDTQYF. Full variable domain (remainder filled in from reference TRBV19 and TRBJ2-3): DGGITQSPKYLFRKEGQNVTLSCEQNLNHDAMYWYRQDPGQGLRLIYYSQIVNDFQKGDIAEGYSVSREKKESFPLTVTSAQKNPTAFYLCASSRTSWTDTQYFGPGTRLTVL.

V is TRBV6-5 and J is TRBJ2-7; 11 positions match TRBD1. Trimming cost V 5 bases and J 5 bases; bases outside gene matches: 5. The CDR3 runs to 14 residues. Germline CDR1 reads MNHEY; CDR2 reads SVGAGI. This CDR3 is CASSTRTGGNEQYF. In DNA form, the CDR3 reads TGTGCCAGCAGTACCCGGACAGGGGGCAACGAGCAGTACTTC.

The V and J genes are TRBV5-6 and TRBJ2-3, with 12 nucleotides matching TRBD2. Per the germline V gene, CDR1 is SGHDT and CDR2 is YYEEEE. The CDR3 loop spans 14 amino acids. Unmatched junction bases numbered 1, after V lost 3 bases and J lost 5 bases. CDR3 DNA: TGTGCCAGCAGCTGGGGACTAGCGGGAGATACGCAGTATTTT. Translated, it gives CASSWGLAGDTQYF.